The rows below give T cell receptor beta chains drawn from one sample of a study of cytomegalovirus exposure and HLA in healthy donors. TCRdb's table, derived via immunoSEQ multiplex PCR, lists solely in-frame clones and lacks some. Of roughly 110,000 clones in the sample, around 75% were seen once. Sequenced input: PBMCs. The receptors stem from a man aged 40-49 years in good health and CMV-seronegative. CDR3s include the opening cysteine and the closing phenylalanine or tryptophan. The D gene is left open where the match is weak. Rows give clone size only sometimes, using once, few, many, or a class for an expanded clone.

size	D	V	J	CDR3	DNA
.	.	TRBV19	TRBJ2-2	CASSKPGPNTGELFF	TGTGCCAGTAGTAAGCCAGGGCCGAACACCGGGGAGCTGTTTTTT
.	TRBD1	TRBV5-1	TRBJ1-2	CASSLLTGDYGYTF	TGCGCCAGCAGCTTACTCACAGGGGACTATGGCTACACCTTC
.	TRBD1	TRBV19	TRBJ2-3	CASSSAGTGSTDTQYF	TGTGCCAGTAGCTCAGCCGGGACAGGGAGTACAGATACGCAGTATTTT
.	.	TRBV27	TRBJ2-1	CASSPRSGGYNEQFF	TGTGCCAGCAGTCCCCGCAGCGGAGGCTACAATGAGCAGTTCTTC
.	.	TRBV7-9	TRBJ2-5	CASSFLQGSGETQYF	TGTGCCAGCAGCTTCTTACAGGGAAGTGGAGAGACCCAGTACTTC
few	TRBD2	TRBV6-1	TRBJ2-5	CASSLLAGEQETQYF	TGTGCCAGCAGCCTACTAGCGGGGGAACAAGAGACCCAGTACTTC
.	TRBD1	TRBV2	TRBJ2-2	CASTASGTANTGELFF	TGTGCCAGCACTGCCTCCGGGACAGCGAACACCGGGGAGCTGTTTTTT
.	TRBD1	TRBV6-5	TRBJ1-1	CASSSRQGAGTEAFF	TGTGCCAGCAGTTCCAGACAGGGGGCGGGCACTGAAGCTTTCTTT
few	.	TRBV20-1	TRBJ1-1	CSAARSEAFF	TGCAGTGCTGCCCGTAGTGAAGCTTTCTTT
once	.	TRBV5-5	TRBJ1-5	CASSLRGSNQPQHF	TGTGCCAGCAGCTTGAGGGGAAGCAATCAGCCCCAGCATTTT
once	TRBD1	TRBV11-2	TRBJ2-2	CASSFSRGPTGELFF	TGTGCCAGCAGCTTCTCAAGGGGGCCAACCGGGGAGCTGTTTTTT
.	TRBD1	TRBV6-5	TRBJ2-7	CASREDRSYEQYF	TGTGCCAGCAGGGAGGACAGGAGCTACGAGCAGTACTTC
few	.	TRBV19	TRBJ1-4	CASSLQRQGEKLFF	TGTGCCAGTAGTCTACAAAGGCAGGGTGAAAAACTGTTTTTT
.	.	TRBV6-1	TRBJ2-7	CASHPGAYSYEQYF	TGTGCCAGCCACCCTGGGGCCTACTCCTACGAGCAGTACTTC
.	.	TRBV6-5	TRBJ2-1	CASSHAPREKEQFF	TGTGCCAGCAGTCATGCCCCCCGGGAAAAGGAGCAGTTCTTC
.	.	TRBV6-5	TRBJ1-2	CASSTGQYYGYTF	TGTGCCAGCAGTACCGGACAGTACTATGGCTACACCTTC
.	.	TRBV27	TRBJ2-7	CASSLSLEGYNEQYF	TGTGCCAGCAGTTTATCCCTCGAGGGCTACAACGAGCAGTACTTC
once	.	TRBV2	TRBJ1-1	CASSERPPGSSEAFF	TGTGCCAGCAGTGAGAGGCCTCCAGGGTCCTCTGAAGCTTTCTTT
few	TRBD1	TRBV11-2	TRBJ2-2	CASSLGHRGARTGELFF	TGTGCCAGCAGCTTAGGCCACAGGGGGGCGAGAACCGGGGAGCTGTTTTTT
.	.	TRBV19	TRBJ1-5	CASSTSRGPPQHF	TGTGCCAGTAGTACGAGCAGGGGACCGCCCCAGCATTTT
.	.	TRBV6-1	TRBJ1-1	CASIDRYTEAFF	TGTGCCAGCATCGACAGATACACTGAAGCTTTCTTT
.	.	TRBV10-3	TRBJ2-7	CAIRASSYEQYF	TGTGCCATCAGAGCATCCTCCTACGAGCAGTACTTC
.	.	TRBV6-1	TRBJ1-1	CASSEDYGGSTEAFF	TGTGCCAGCAGTGAAGATTACGGGGGGAGCACTGAAGCTTTCTTT
.	.	TRBV15	TRBJ1-4	CATSRGTQGLMKKLFF	TGTGCCACCAGCAGAGGCACACAGGGTCTAATGAAAAAACTGTTTTTT
.	TRBD1	TRBV19	TRBJ1-3	CASRRDRFGNTIYF	TGTGCCAGTAGACGGGACAGGTTCGGAAACACCATATATTTT
.	.	TRBV29-1	TRBJ1-1	CSAQPPQGNFEAFF	TGCAGCGCTCAACCTCCACAGGGTAACTTTGAAGCTTTCTTT
.	TRBD1	TRBV4-1	TRBJ1-1	CASSQGPGQGGTEAFF	TGCGCCAGCAGCCAGGGGCCGGGACAGGGGGGCACTGAAGCTTTCTTT
.	.	TRBV7-2	TRBJ1-6	CASSLVGVGGSPLHF	TGTGCCAGCAGCTTAGTGGGTGTTGGGGGCTCACCCCTCCACTTT
.	TRBD2	TRBV18	TRBJ2-1	CASSPGLAGRDEQFF	TGTGCCAGCTCACCAGGACTAGCGGGGAGGGATGAGCAGTTCTTC
few	.	TRBV5-3	TRBJ2-4	CARSFEQGTRFLAKNIQYF	TGTGCCAGAAGCTTTGAACAGGGGACTCGATTTCTAGCCAAAAACATTCAGTACTTC
.	TRBD1	TRBV5-8	TRBJ1-5	CASSPGTGNQPQHF	TGTGCCAGCAGCCCCGGGACAGGCAATCAGCCCCAGCATTTT
.	.	TRBV10-2	TRBJ1-2	CASRDSGTSYGYTF	TGCGCCAGCAGGGATTCGGGGACAAGCTATGGCTACACCTTC
.	TRBD2	TRBV19	TRBJ2-3	CASTLAGGSSTDTQYF	TGTGCCAGTACCTTAGCGGGTGGGTCCAGCACAGATACGCAGTATTTT
.	.	TRBV2	TRBJ2-5	CASSWEAGGGRETQYF	TGTGCCAGCAGTTGGGAAGCAGGAGGGGGCAGGGAGACCCAGTACTTC
.	TRBD1	TRBV2	TRBJ1-5	CASGGGQGAQPQHF	TGTGCCAGCGGGGGCGGACAGGGGGCTCAGCCCCAGCATTTT
.	.	TRBV4-1	TRBJ2-3	CASGETDTQYF	TGCGCCAGCGGAGAGACAGATACGCAGTATTTT
.	TRBD1	TRBV4-1	TRBJ2-1	CASSQTQGARGNEQFF	TGCGCCAGCAGCCAGACACAGGGGGCGCGGGGCAATGAGCAGTTCTTC
few	.	TRBV19	TRBJ1-1	CASTAGAPHMNTEAFF	TGTGCCAGTACGGCGGGGGCACCCCATATGAACACTGAAGCTTTCTTT
.	.	TRBV5-1	TRBJ1-1	CASSLDSTGMNTEAFF	TGCGCCAGCAGCTTGGATTCGACGGGAATGAACACTGAAGCTTTCTTT
.	TRBD1	TRBV27	TRBJ2-7	CASSPPGTGPEQYF	TGTGCCAGCAGTCCCCCCGGGACAGGGCCCGAGCAGTACTTC
.	.	TRBV18	TRBJ1-2	CASSPPLEGHGYTF	TGTGCCAGCTCACCACCTTTGGAGGGCCATGGCTACACCTTC
few	TRBD2	TRBV6-1	TRBJ2-1	CASSASGGAGYNEQFF	TGTGCCAGCAGTGCCAGCGGGGGGGCCGGTTACAATGAGCAGTTCTTC
.	TRBD1	TRBV12-5	TRBJ1-1	CASGSRQGSSNTEAFF	TGTGCTAGTGGTTCACGACAGGGGTCTTCGAACACTGAAGCTTTCTTT
once	TRBD1	TRBV6-6	TRBJ1-2	CASSRDRGRRGDGYTF	TGTGCCAGCAGCCGAGACAGGGGGCGACGCGGGGATGGCTACACCTTC
.	TRBD1	TRBV7-7	TRBJ1-1	CASSPQGAGETEAFF	TGTGCCAGCAGCCCTCAGGGGGCGGGAGAAACTGAAGCTTTCTTT
few	TRBD1	TRBV7-9	TRBJ1-1	CASSPPGGMNTEAFF	TGTGCCAGCAGCCCCCCAGGGGGCATGAACACTGAAGCTTTCTTT